Shown below are 6 T cell receptor beta chains from a single sample sequenced in a study of cytomegalovirus exposure and HLA in healthy donors. The PCR had 60 Vbeta and 13 Jbeta primers. TCRdb's copy holds only in-frame clones and misses some; the assay was immunoSEQ multiplex PCR. The table lists 100,000 to 150,000 clones, almost 80% of them singletons. Sequenced material: PBMCs. The receptors originated from a female donor in good health and CMV-seronegative.

V and J are TRBV28 and TRBJ2-1; 7 bases agree with TRBD2. The CDR3 is 15 amino acids. The V gene's germline CDR1 is MDHEN and CDR2 SYDVKM. V was clipped by 10 bases and J by 7 bases; unmatched bases: 16. The CDR3 sequence is CATHAPGYGGNEQFF. The CDR3 DNA reads as TGTGCCACCCACGCCCCAGGGTACGGGGGGAATGAGCAGTTCTTC.

This chain uses TRBV6-5 with TRBJ1-3; 8 bases are a match to TRBD1. The CDR3 has 15 amino acids. Germline values: CDR1 MNHEY, CDR2 SVGAGI. V trimming: 6 bases; J trimming: 0 bases; junction bases outside the gene matches: 4. CDR3 DNA sequence: TGTGCCAGCAGAACAGGGGGTTTCTCTGGAAACACCATATATTTT. It is translated as CASRTGGFSGNTIYF.

The chain couples TRBV7-2 to TRBJ2-3; 7 bases match TRBD2. V lost 5 bases and J lost 2; bases outside the gene matches: 7. In germline, CDR1 is SGHTA, CDR2 FQGNSA. The CDR3 is 15 residues long. CDR3 region: CASSPSGIHTDTQYF. The CDR3 DNA reads as TGTGCCAGCAGCCCGAGCGGGATCCACACAGATACGCAGTATTTT.

The rearrangement uses TRBV7-6 and TRBJ1-2; 7 positions match TRBD1. With V trimmed by 0 bases and J by 4 bases, 5 bases remained unmatched. There are 15 residues in the CDR3. Germline V gives CDR1 SGHVS, CDR2 FNYEAQ. CDR3 region: CASSLAPRDSYGYTF. The CDR3 coding sequence is TGTGCCAGCAGCTTAGCGCCCCGGGACAGCTATGGCTACACCTTC.

The V gene is TRBV29-1, the J gene TRBJ2-3; 7 nucleotides align to TRBD2. After removal of 6 bases from V and 2 bases from J, the junction contained 5 bases not matched to a gene. The CDR3 spans 13 residues. Per germline, CDR1 SQVTM and CDR2 ANQGSEA. The CDR3 loop reads CSVKRDFTDTQYF. The CDR3, as DNA: TGCAGCGTGAAGCGGGATTTCACAGATACGCAGTATTTT.

The chain carries TRBV30 and TRBJ2-7, with D tentatively TRBD1 (6 bases). Trimming shortened V by 0 bases and J by 7 bases, and 16 bases separated the two germline ends. CDR1 and CDR2 (germline): GTSNPN, SVGIG (reference sequence). The CDR3 sequence is 14 residues long. For the CDR3, the DNA is TGTGCCTGGAGTGTAGGGTGGGGGCGTGCGGAGCAGTACTTC. Translated, it gives CAWSVGWGRAEQYF.